This TCR beta chain emerged from a study of blood T cell repertoires in COVID-19. Looking at the study overall: Specimens from acute and convalescent COVID-19 originated in the United States, Italy and Spain. The cDNA or gDNA used as material had been derived from T cells, B-cell-depleted T cells, or PBMCs.

While infection was still active, Seattle patients were enrolled and then followed longitudinally. The CDR3 is made up of 12 amino acids. Looked up from germline, CDR1 is GTSNPN and CDR2 is SVGIG (reference sequence). Trimming at V came to 2 bases and at J to 8 bases, leaving 4 bases not matched to a gene. In the original workflow: Estimation of nucleated cell counts was performed using reference gene primer amplification. Assay used: immunoSEQ multiplex PCR; TCRdb lists only in-frame clones, some missing. V and J calls and clone size are those listed in that table; D and trimming were worked out from the DNA. The sample includes 180,000 or so clones, around 81% of them seen just once.

The gene calls are TRBV30 and TRBJ1-2; 8 bases line up with TRBD1. The clonotype originates from a woman aged 40 to 50 with COVID-19, enrolled during active disease. The sequencing sample was made of peripheral blood. CDR3 sequence: CAWSLTGEGYTF. The CDR3 nucleotides are TGTGCCTGGAGTTTGACAGGGGAAGGCTACACCTTC.